Sequencing of this T cell receptor (beta chain) was carried out in a study of blood T cell repertoires in COVID-19 (TCRdb year 2020). General notes on the study: Samples covering the acute and convalescent phases of COVID-19 were provided by collaborators in the United States, Italy and Spain. The prospective study material was composed of cDNA or gDNA derived from T cells, B-cell-depleted T cells, or PBMCs. The dataset comprised deeply sampled blood TCRbeta repertoires from subjects exposed to, actively infected with, or recovered from COVID-19. The repertoires were released in a freely available public database intended as a resource for research on the immune response to SARS-CoV-2. Samples were obtained from the ongoing ImmuneRACE study (first 160 participants) and from about 1,300 subjects provided by 6 global collaborators. The sample metadata nearly always contained a de-identified subject ID, COVID-19 status, age in years and sex. Where available, HLA class I and class II types were taken from metadata supplied by the sample provider and were not determined by assay-based typing.

About this clone itself: What this receptor recognizes is not known. No base qualities exist here, and no much larger clone lies one base off it.

TCRbeta CDR3 regions were amplified from genomic DNA by means of the immunoSEQ Assay, a bias-controlled multiplex PCR. Per the authors' processing: The number of nucleated cells in each sample was estimated from the amplification of reference gene primers within the assay. Sequence reads were collapsed and filtered to measure the absolute abundance of every unique TCRbeta CDR3 rearrangement. Productive Simpson clonality was computed per sample as the square root of Simpson's diversity index over productive rearrangements. TCRdb took this table from immuneACCESS and kept in-frame rearrangements with V and J called. Such tables lack part of the clones; where checked against another copy, unresolved V genes explain under half of the gap, and the rest is unexplained. The DNA was the basis for D and trimming; V, J and clone size are from that table. The sample table holds just under 250,000 clones, of which about 90% were seen once. The ten largest clones add up to 3% to 3.5% of the sample.

Points the paper makes about the study in general: How much clinical and demographic metadata was included differed by source and by participant, and the metadata was provided uncurated.

A distance of 10 bases separates the germline ends of V and J, which lose 10 bases and 3 bases respectively. The CDR3 goes from the cysteine to the phenylalanine over 12 residues. Only CDR3 DNA remains: 36 bases, in frame from the first base. The germline V gene encodes CDR1 SGHRS and CDR2 YFSETQ. A second Seattle source provided samples from volunteer blood donors who had recovered from COVID-19. Each collaborating institution followed its own protocols to collect whole blood in K2EDTA tubes. For TCRbeta analysis, collaborators shipped samples in one of three forms: frozen whole blood, isolated PBMCs, or DNA extracted from either of those sample types.

The rearrangement combines TRBV5-1 with TRBJ1-4, with no confident D gene call. Material: peripheral blood. The TCR originated in a woman aged 25 to 45 who had recovered from COVID-19. The encoded CDR3 is CAPPGSNEKLFF. The DNA reads TGCGCCCCTCCGGGGTCTAATGAAAAACTGTTTTTT.